This T cell receptor (beta chain) was identified during a study of cytomegalovirus exposure and HLA in healthy donors. Findings and limits, study-wide: Most of the TCR beta V segments (in an earlier analysis) were productive either about 87% or about 30% of the time. In vitro assays verified that a few CMV-associated chains recognized CMV antigens specifically. 87-base-pair reads could not separate some V segments, including TRBV6-2 and TRBV6-3.

The V and J ends lost 0 bases and 5 bases, in that order; junction bases with no gene match: 3. Germline CDR1 and CDR2: MNHNY and SVGAGI (reference sequence). CDR3 size: 14 residues. The primer mix had 60 Vbeta and 13 Jbeta primers. The table came from immunoSEQ multiplex PCR; TCRdb's copy has only in-frame clones and leaves some out. The repertoire holds under 150,000 clones, with around 79% as singletons. As for this clone: What it recognizes is unknown.

The rearrangement joins TRBV6-6 to TRBJ2-7; 8 bases line up with TRBD2. This receptor was identified in a female donor in good health and CMV-seronegative. Sequenced input: PBMCs. The CDR3 loop reads CASSYSGLAHEQYF. CDR3 DNA: TGTGCCAGCAGTTACTCCGGACTAGCCCACGAGCAGTACTTC.